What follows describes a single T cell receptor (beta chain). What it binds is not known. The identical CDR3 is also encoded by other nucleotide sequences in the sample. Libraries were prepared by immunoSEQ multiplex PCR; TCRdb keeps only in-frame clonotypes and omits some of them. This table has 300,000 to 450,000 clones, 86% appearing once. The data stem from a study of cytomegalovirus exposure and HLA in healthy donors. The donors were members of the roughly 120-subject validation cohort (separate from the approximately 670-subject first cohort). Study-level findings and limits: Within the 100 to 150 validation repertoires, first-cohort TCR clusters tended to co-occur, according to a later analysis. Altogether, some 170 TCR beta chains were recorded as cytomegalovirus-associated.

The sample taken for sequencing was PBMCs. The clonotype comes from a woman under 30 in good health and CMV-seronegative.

The CDR3 DNA follows: TGTGCCAGCAGTTTAGCGGGAGTTTACAATGAGCAGTTCTTC. This encodes CASSLAGVYNEQFF. The V call is TRBV27, the J call TRBJ2-1; 7 nucleotides align to TRBD2. There are 14 residues in the CDR3. V lost 2 bases and J lost 4; bases outside the gene matches: 2. Germline CDR1 is MNHEY and CDR2 is SMNVEV (reference sequence).